The 15 T cell receptor beta chains in this list originate from one sample, sequenced in a study of cytomegalovirus exposure and HLA in healthy donors. PCR used 60 Vbeta primers and 13 Jbeta primers. Assay: immunoSEQ multiplex PCR; the TCRdb copy retains only in-frame clones and omits some. The table shows 150,000 to 200,000 clones, with 75% to 90% occurring only once. The sample comprised PBMCs. The receptor set was obtained from a girl between 10 and 17 years old in good health and CMV-seropositive.

This chain uses TRBV4-1 with TRBJ2-7; TRBD2 matches at 13 bases. Germline lookup yields CDR1 MGHRA and CDR2 YSYEKL. The V and J ends lost 1 base and 2 bases, in that order; junction bases with no gene match: 2. This CDR3 region has 16 residues. CDR3 DNA: TGCGCCAGCAGCCAAGGGACTAGCGGGAGTCCCTACGAGCAGTACTTC. Its protein product is CASSQGTSGSPYEQYF.

This clone appeared a few times. The genes are TRBV4-1 and TRBJ1-1, with 12 bases that match TRBD1. From germline, CDR1 is MGHRA and CDR2 YSYEKL. This CDR3 spans 17 amino acids. J lost 5 bases, V lost 4 bases, and 11 bases had no gene match. CDR3 in DNA: TGCGCCAGCAGCCTAGCTGGGACAGGGGGCGAAGTGACTGAAGCTTTCTTT. Translated: CASSLAGTGGEVTEAFF.

The rearrangement uses TRBV5-6 and TRBJ2-7; TRBD2 matches 7 bases. The germline CDR1 and CDR2 sequences are SGHDT and YYEEEE. This CDR3 is 16 amino acids long. With 4 bases clipped from V and 3 bases from J, the junction kept 13 bases outside the gene matches. CDR3 DNA: TGTGCCAGCAGCCCCTTTAAGAAGGGAGGGAACTACGAGCAGTACTTC. Amino acids: CASSPFKKGGNYEQYF.

The V gene is TRBV5-6, the J gene TRBJ2-6; 9 bases fit TRBD1. Germline CDR1 reads SGHDT; CDR2 reads YYEEEE. The CDR3 has 19 amino acids. The J segment lost 3 bases and the V segment lost 2 bases, leaving 12 bases of the junction unmatched. In nucleotides, the CDR3 is TGTGCCAGCAGCTTCCCTCACAGGGGGCGCATAAATGGGGCCAACGTCCTGACTTTC. Translating it yields CASSFPHRGRINGANVLTF.

The CDR3 DNA reads TGTGCCAGCAAATCGGACAGAGCTCTCTATGGCTACACCTTC. Its translation is CASKSDRALYGYTF. The chain employs TRBV5-6 and TRBJ1-2; tentatively, D is TRBD1 (6 bases). Germline CDR1 is SGHDT and CDR2 is YYEEEE. The ends were cut back, 6 bases at V and 4 bases at J, with 16 bases in the middle. There are 14 residues in the CDR3.

This chain connects TRBV18 to TRBJ2-2; D is uncertain. CDR3 length: 16 residues. The V end lost 3 bases, the J end lost 2 bases, and 13 bases lay between the germline ends. Germline CDR1 is KGHSH and CDR2 is LQKENI. The chain's CDR3 is CASSPLESANTGELFF. CDR3 bases: TGTGCCAGCTCACCCTTGGAGAGCGCTAACACCGGGGAGCTGTTTTTT.

The chain has TRBV5-1 and TRBJ2-3; 7 positions match TRBD2. Unmatched junction bases numbered 5, after V lost 3 bases and J lost 1 base. CDR3 length equals 15 residues. Per germline, CDR1 SGHRS and CDR2 YFSETQ. CDR3: CASSSRLAGTDTQYF. The CDR3 bases are TGCGCCAGCAGCTCCCGACTAGCTGGCACAGATACGCAGTATTTT.

The chain couples TRBV4-1 to TRBJ2-7; 13 bases agree with TRBD2. From germline, CDR1 is MGHRA and CDR2 YSYEKL. V was pared by 0 bases and J by 3 bases, with 2 bases of the junction left unmatched. The CDR3 consists of 16 residues. The CDR3 loop reads CASSQDGTSGIYEQYF. CDR3 DNA sequence: TGCGCCAGCAGCCAAGATGGGACTAGCGGGATCTACGAGCAGTACTTC.

The chain uses TRBV12-5 and TRBJ2-1; possible D gene TRBD2, 6 bases. This CDR3 comprises 17 residues. V was clipped by 2 bases and J by 8 bases, with 22 bases between them. Germline loops: CDR1 LGHNT, CDR2 FRNRAP. CDR3 coding DNA: TGTGCTAGTGGTTTGCGTGGTGCGGGGATCGCAGGAGATGAGCAGTTCTTC. It specifies CASGLRGAGIAGDEQFF.

This sequence joins TRBV7-2 and TRBJ2-7, with 8 positions matching TRBD2. Per the germline V gene, CDR1 is SGHTA and CDR2 is FQGNSA. The junction had 9 bases not matched to a gene; V was cut back by 1 base and J by 7 bases. This CDR3 region has 15 residues. CDR3 DNA: TGTGCCAGCAGCTTAGAATCCAGCGGGAGAGGGGAGCAGTACTTC. Its protein is CASSLESSGRGEQYF.

There are a few counts of this clone. V is TRBV10-2 and J is TRBJ2-3; TRBD2 matches at 14 bases. There are 17 residues in the CDR3. CDR1 is WSHSY, CDR2 SAAADI, per germline. V was pared by 0 bases and J by 5 bases, with 4 bases of the junction left unmatched. This chain's CDR3 is CASSESGLAGGRDTQYF. CDR3 DNA sequence: TGCGCCAGCAGTGAGTCAGGACTAGCGGGAGGAAGAGATACGCAGTATTTT.

The J gene is TRBJ1-5, the V gene TRBV11-2; D not resolved. The CDR3 sequence is 15 residues long. Germline V gene sequence: CDR1 SGHAT, CDR2 FQNNGV. Deletions cut 0 bases from V and 3 bases from J, with 9 bases between. CDR3 coding DNA: TGTGCCAGCAGCTTAGATGGGAGAGACAATCAGCCCCAGCATTTT. Translated, it gives CASSLDGRDNQPQHF.

The rearrangement joins TRBV19 to TRBJ1-5, with no clear D. The ends were cut back, 0 bases at V and 0 bases at J, with 6 bases in the middle. The CDR3 spans 15 residues. CDR1 is LNHDA and CDR2 is SQIVND in the germline V gene (reference sequence). The DNA for the CDR3 is TGTGCCAGTAGTATAGAAGAGATTAGCAATCAGCCCCAGCATTTT. This encodes CASSIEEISNQPQHF.

This clone was seen a handful of times. This chain connects TRBV2 to TRBJ2-2; perhaps TRBD1 as D (6 bases). CDR1 and CDR2 from the germline V gene are SNHLY and FYNNEI. CDR3 length: 14 amino acids. V was pared by 6 bases and J by 6 bases, with 14 bases between. DNA for the CDR3: TGTGCCAGCAGGGGGGCGGAGGAGTCCGGGGAGCTGTTTTTT. Protein: CASRGAEESGELFF.

The chain carries TRBV15 and TRBJ1-5, with a tentative D call TRBD1 (5 bases). From germline, CDR1 is LNHNV and CDR2 YYDKDF (reference sequence). The CDR3 spans 13 residues. V lost 8 bases to trimming and J lost 3 bases, with 11 bases between them. CDR3 loop: CATALGLNQPQHF. The CDR3 DNA sequence: TGTGCCACCGCCCTGGGACTCAATCAGCCCCAGCATTTT.